What follows are 18 T cell receptor beta chains derived from one specimen sequenced in a study of regulatory T cells in long-lasting Graves disease. Arm-PCR of CDR3 regions and iRepertoire HTBI primers were the basis on which TCR beta libraries were built. In TCRdb, the multiplex PCR reads were re-called with MiXCR into one record per CDR3 protein. The table records approximately 310,000 distinct CDR3 sequences, 15% to 20% of them present only once. Time point indicated: newly diagnosed GD, antithyroid drugs for less than 3 months. Following extraction of RNA from PBMCs, that RNA was used to make the TCR library. The source was peripheral blood mononuclear cells (PBMCs), collected at new diagnosis, from a patient treated with antithyroid drugs. The source is a female donor with Graves disease.

This clonotype has a count of ten or more. This chain joins TRBV25-1 and TRBJ2-1; no firm D call. This CDR3 region has 13 residues. Germline CDR1 MGHDK, CDR2 SYGVNS. Trimming stripped 1 base from V and 6 bases from J, with 7 bases between. The CDR3 loop reads CASSESSVNEQFF. As DNA, the CDR3 is TGTGCCAGCAGTGAATCCTCAGTCAATGAGCAGTTCTTC.

This clonotype was recorded many times. V gene TRBV30 combines with J gene TRBJ1-3; TRBD1 matches 8 bases. This CDR3 spans 13 amino acids. Germline V gene sequence: CDR1 GTSNPN, CDR2 SVGIG (reference sequence). J was trimmed by 6 bases and V by 4 bases; bases with no gene match: 5. The CDR3 region has the DNA TGTGCCTGGATGAGACAGGGGACAAACACCATATATTTT. Translated: CAWMRQGTNTIYF. The full variable domain, its missing parts supplied by reference TRBV30 and TRBJ1-3, is SQTIHQWPATLVQPVGSPLSLECTVEGTSNPNLYWYRQAAGRGLQLLFYSVGIGQISSEVPQNLSASRPQDRQFILSSKKLLLSDSGFYLCAWMRQGTNTIYFGEGSWLTVV.

This rearrangement joins TRBV11-2 to TRBJ2-3, with TRBD2 identical over 8 bases. Gene TRBJ2-7 matches the end of the DNA better, so the J call may be wrong. The CDR3 is 15 amino acids. The germline V gene encodes CDR1 SGHAT and CDR2 FQNNGV. The CDR3 DNA reads TGTGCCAGCAGCCCGATGAGCGGGAGCTCCTACGAGCAGTACTTC. Its translation is CASSPMSGSSYEQYF.

The chain recombines TRBV7-8 with TRBJ2-4; a weak D match, TRBD2 (7 bases). CDR1 is SGHVS, CDR2 FQNEAQ, per germline. The length of the CDR3 is 13 residues. V was pared by 2 bases and J by 9 bases, with 11 bases between. The CDR3, as DNA: TGTGCCAGCAGCTTAAAGGGGGGGGGCATTCAGTACTTC. This codes for CASSLKGGGIQYF.

CDR3 in amino acids: CASSAAITASGSGEQYF. Written as DNA, the CDR3 is TGTGCCAGCAGTGCCGCGATTACCGCTAGCGGGAGTGGCGAGCAGTACTTC. The chain links TRBV27 to TRBJ2-7; 10 bases align to TRBD2. Germline values: CDR1 MNHEY, CDR2 SMNVEV (reference sequence). V lost 5 bases and J lost 6; bases outside the gene matches: 16. The CDR3 spans 17 residues.

In this sample, this clonotype turned up a few times. This chain links TRBV7-9 with TRBJ2-4; tentatively, D is TRBD1 (6 bases). V dropped 5 bases and J dropped 6 bases, with 8 bases sitting between them. Looked up from germline, CDR1 is SEHNR and CDR2 is FQNEAQ (reference sequence). This CDR3 region has 12 residues. The CDR3 region has the DNA TGTGCCAGCAGCCAGGGGATAAACATTCAGTACTTC. It specifies CASSQGINIQYF.

Many counts were recorded for this clonotype. The rearrangement joins TRBV9 to TRBJ2-1; D unresolved. This CDR3 comprises 14 residues. The V end lost 0 bases, the J end lost 6 bases, and 10 bases lay between the germline ends. Germline CDR1 is SGDLS and CDR2 is YYNGEE. CDR3: CASSVEALSNEQFF. Here the CDR3 DNA reads TGTGCCAGCAGCGTAGAGGCGCTGAGCAATGAGCAGTTCTTC.

This clonotype occurred many times. V and J are TRBV5-1 and TRBJ2-7; D is undetermined. Trimming left V 0 bases short and J 7 bases short, with 8 bases between. Looked up from germline, CDR1 is SGHRS and CDR2 is YFSETQ. The CDR3 runs 12 residues. The CDR3 sequence: CASSLDSGEQYF. DNA of the CDR3: TGCGCCAGCAGCTTGGACAGTGGAGAGCAGTACTTC.

The chain carries TRBV5-6 and TRBJ2-1; 7 nucleotides align to TRBD1. V was clipped by 2 bases and J by 8 bases; unmatched bases: 16. The CDR3 length is 17 residues. Germline values: CDR1 SGHDT, CDR2 YYEEEE. CDR3 DNA sequence: TGTGCCAGCAGCTTAGATTCGGGACAGAGTTTGATCGATGAGCAGTTCTTC. Translated: CASSLDSGQSLIDEQFF.

This clonotype was picked up many times. V gene TRBV9 combines with J gene TRBJ1-2; the D is unclear. Trimming took 3 bases from V and 7 from J, leaving 10 bases between them. From germline, CDR1 is SGDLS and CDR2 YYNGEE. This CDR3 is built from 12 residues. The CDR3 coding sequence is TGTGCCAGCAGCGCAGAAATGGGTGGCTACACCTTC. The encoded protein is CASSAEMGGYTF.

This clonotype appeared a few times. A far larger clone is one nucleotide away, so this likely arose from a read error. The V call is TRBV11-1, the J call TRBJ1-4; the D gene is possibly TRBD1 (6 bases). The assigned J gene may be wrong: the sequence end matches TRBJ1-6 better. The CDR3 spans 14 residues. In germline, CDR1 is SGHAT, CDR2 FQDESV (reference sequence). The CDR3 loop reads CASSYGQGNSPLHF. For the CDR3, the DNA is TGTGCCAGCAGCTATGGGCAGGGGAATTCACCCCTCCACTTT.

This clonotype was recorded at least ten times. The rearrangement links TRBV14 to TRBJ1-1; D not resolved. Germline CDR1 reads SGHDN; CDR2 reads FVKESK. The length of the CDR3 is 12 residues. Trimming left V 0 bases short and J 10 bases short, with 9 bases between. CDR3 nucleotide sequence: TGTGCCAGCAGCCAAGAACGGGTTCTAGCTTTCTTT. This sequence encodes CASSQERVLAFF.

This clonotype has just a few counts. The chain combines TRBV5-1 with TRBJ2-7, with D hard to call. V dropped 4 bases and J dropped 5 bases, with 16 bases sitting between them. Germline values: CDR1 SGHRS, CDR2 YFSETQ. CDR3 length equals 14 residues. DNA of the CDR3: TGCGCCAGCAGCCTGAGACTGCCTCCTGACGAGCAGTACTTC. This gives the protein CASSLRLPPDEQYF.

In the case of this clonotype: The likely explanation is a read error, given a far larger clone one base away. Because it lacks the conserved phenylalanine or tryptophan at the end, this CDR3 is likely a read error. The V gene is TRBV6-2 or TRBV6-3, the J gene TRBJ2-7, with 12 nucleotides matching TRBD2. The assigned J gene may be wrong: the sequence end matches TRBJ2-5 better. Per germline, CDR1 MNHEY and CDR2 SVGEGT. The CDR3 loop spans 18 amino acids. CDR3 nucleotide sequence: TGTGCCAGCAGTGAGCTCCTAGCGGGAGGGGCCCAACGAGAGACCCAGTACCTC. Translating gives CASSELLAGGAQRETQYL.

The V gene is TRBV3-1, the J gene TRBJ2-1; 7 bases agree with TRBD2. The CDR3 is made up of 13 amino acids. The germline CDR1 and CDR2 sequences are LGHDT and YNNKEL (reference sequence). The V and J ends lost 7 bases and 10 bases, in that order; junction bases with no gene match: 10. The chain's CDR3 is CASNPRAGGEQFF. CDR3 in DNA: TGTGCCAGCAACCCCAGGGCCGGGGGGGAGCAGTTCTTC.

This clonotype came up many times. The chain has TRBV20-1 and TRBJ2-7; D is ambiguous. This CDR3 contains 13 residues. Germline V CDR1 and CDR2: DFQATT, SNEGSKA (reference sequence). The germline V and J ends were trimmed by 0 bases and 3 bases, with 9 bases remaining between them. CDR3 in amino acids: CSARDLLNYEQYF. In nucleotides, the CDR3 is TGCAGTGCTAGAGATCTGTTAAACTACGAGCAGTACTTC.

This clonotype was picked up one time. The chain employs TRBV28 and TRBJ1-4; D remains ambiguous. Looked up from germline, CDR1 is MDHEN and CDR2 is SYDVKM. CDR3 size: 13 residues. V lost 2 bases and J 8 bases, leaving 9 bases between the germline ends. CDR3 residues: CASSLEGREKLFF. The CDR3 DNA is TGTGCCAGCAGTTTAGAGGGTCGAGAAAAACTGTTTTTT. Full variable domain (rest looked up from reference TRBV28 and TRBJ1-4): DVKVTQSSRYLVKRTGEKVFLECVQDMDHENMFWYRQDPGLGLRLIYFSYDVKMKEKGDIPEGYSVSREKKERFSLILESASTNQTSMYLCASSLEGREKLFFGSGTQLSVL.

The J gene is TRBJ1-5, the V gene TRBV28; no firm D call. The CDR3 has 13 residues. V was shortened by 6 bases and J by 6 bases, with 12 bases between the two germline ends. Germline V gene sequence: CDR1 MDHEN, CDR2 SYDVKM. In nucleotides, the CDR3 is TGTGCCAGCAGCTCAAGCCGGGGTCAGCCCCAGCATTTT. It codes for CASSSSRGQPQHF.